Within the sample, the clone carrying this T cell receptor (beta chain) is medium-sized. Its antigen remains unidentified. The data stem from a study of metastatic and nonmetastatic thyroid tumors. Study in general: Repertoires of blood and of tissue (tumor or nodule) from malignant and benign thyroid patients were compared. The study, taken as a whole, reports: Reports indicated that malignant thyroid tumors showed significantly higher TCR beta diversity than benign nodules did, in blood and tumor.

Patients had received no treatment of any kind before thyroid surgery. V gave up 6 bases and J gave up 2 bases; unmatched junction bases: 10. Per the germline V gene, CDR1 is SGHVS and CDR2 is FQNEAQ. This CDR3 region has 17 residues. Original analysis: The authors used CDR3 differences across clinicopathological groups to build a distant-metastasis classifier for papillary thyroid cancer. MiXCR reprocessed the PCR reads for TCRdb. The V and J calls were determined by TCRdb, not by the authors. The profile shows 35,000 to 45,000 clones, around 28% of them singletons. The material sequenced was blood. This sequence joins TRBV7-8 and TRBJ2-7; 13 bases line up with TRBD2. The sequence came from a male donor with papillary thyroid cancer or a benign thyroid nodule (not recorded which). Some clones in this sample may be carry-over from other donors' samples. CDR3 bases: TGTGCCAGCAGACAACGTACCGGGACTAGCGGGACCTACGAGCAGTACTTC. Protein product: CASRQRTGTSGTYEQYF.